Listed here are 13 T cell receptor beta chains from one sample, sequenced in a study of T-cell reconstitution after alpha-beta-depleted transplantation in children. A library of TCRbeta sequences, prepared with unique molecular identifiers, was generated. In TCRdb, the PCR reads were re-called with MiXCR into one record per CDR3 protein. The sample contains 450,000 to 550,000 distinct CDR3 sequences, 9.5% to 12% of which appear only once. Sequenced material: PBMCs, mostly from graft donor cells, taken 180 days after TCRalphabeta/CD19-depleted stem cell transplant. The source of these receptors is a female patient under 10 years old who had a stem cell transplant for aplastic anemia, so the T cells may come from the graft donor.

The J gene is TRBJ1-5, the V gene TRBV6-2 or TRBV6-3, with 9 bases fitting TRBD1. Trimming at V came to 6 bases and at J to 5 bases, leaving 11 bases not matched to a gene. The CDR3 is 16 amino acids. CDR1 and CDR2 (germline): MNHEY, SVGEGT. CDR3 amino acids: CASRFTLDRGYQPQHF. CDR3 nucleotides: TGTGCCAGCAGGTTCACGCTTGACAGGGGGTATCAGCCCCAGCATTTT.

The chain links TRBV28 to TRBJ2-1; 9 positions agree with TRBD1. This CDR3 comprises 14 residues. CDR1 is MDHEN, CDR2 SYDVKM, per germline. V lost 6 bases, J lost 8 bases, and 8 bases stayed unmatched. The CDR3 loop reads CASSYTGTGHEQFF. The DNA of the CDR3 is TGTGCCAGCAGCTATACCGGGACAGGGCATGAGCAGTTCTTC.

This clonotype has more than one count but fewer than ten. The chain combines TRBV27 with TRBJ2-3; no clear D gene. The V end was cut by 3 bases, the J end by 2 bases, with 6 bases between. The CDR3 length is 13 residues. Looked up from germline, CDR1 is MNHEY and CDR2 is SMNVEV (reference sequence). The CDR3 reads CASSFDYTDTQYF. The CDR3 DNA reads TGTGCCAGCAGTTTCGATTACACAGATACGCAGTATTTT.

This clonotype has just a few counts. The chain is built from TRBV5-1 and TRBJ1-2; D is ambiguous. The V gene's germline CDR1 is SGHRS and CDR2 YFSETQ. V lost 0 bases to trimming and J lost 3 bases, with 9 bases between them. The CDR3 length is 14 residues. CDR3 region: CASSLAGSHYGYTF. CDR3 nucleotide sequence: TGCGCCAGCAGCTTGGCAGGTTCCCACTATGGCTACACCTTC.

In its sample, this clonotype was seen a few times. The chain couples TRBV7-2 to TRBJ1-5; perhaps TRBD1 as D (6 bases). The CDR3 covers 16 residues. Trimming removed 1 base at V and 2 bases at J, with 12 bases between. Germline values: CDR1 SGHTA, CDR2 FQGNSA. The CDR3 loop is CASSLGHRVGNQPQHF. The CDR3 bases are TGTGCCAGCAGCTTAGGCCACAGGGTTGGCAATCAGCCCCAGCATTTT.

The chain employs TRBV3-1 and TRBJ1-1; 12 bases fit TRBD1. This CDR3 comprises 19 residues. Germline values: CDR1 LGHDT, CDR2 YNNKEL (reference sequence). J gave up 6 bases and V 0 bases, and 14 bases lay outside the gene matches. As DNA, the CDR3 is TGTGCCAGCAGCCAAGATCGAGGGGGACAGGGGGCTTCAAGGTCTGAAGCTTTCTTT. Encoded protein: CASSQDRGGQGASRSEAFF.

In its sample, this clonotype was seen a few times. The chain joins TRBV12-3 or TRBV12-4 to TRBJ2-2, with TRBD1 matching over 7 bases. The CDR3 spans 19 residues. The V and J ends lost 5 bases and 1 base, in that order; junction bases with no gene match: 16. The DNA of the CDR3 is TGTGCCAGCAGTCCGACAGGGATTGGGGGTAAATGGAACACCGGGGAGCTGTTTTTT. This gives the protein CASSPTGIGGKWNTGELFF.

This clonotype occurred many times. The rearrangement uses TRBV7-2 and TRBJ2-1; unclear D gene. The germline V gene has CDR1 SGHTA and CDR2 FQGNSA. V lost 5 bases to trimming and J lost 0 bases, with 11 bases between them. This CDR3 is 15 amino acids long. The CDR3 reads CASSPSADSYNEQFF. DNA for the CDR3: TGTGCCAGCAGCCCCTCGGCGGACTCCTACAATGAGCAGTTCTTC.

This clonotype was observed once. A much larger clone lies one base from this, so it may be a read error. The chain couples TRBV6-2 or TRBV6-3 to TRBJ1-5; D remains ambiguous. Per germline, CDR1 MNHEY and CDR2 SVGEGT. Trimming cost V 6 bases and J 9 bases, with 9 bases left between them. This CDR3 has 11 residues. CDR3 DNA sequence: TGTGCCAGCAGCTCTACTGGGCCCCAGCATTTT. It yields the protein CASSSTGPQHF.

The chain links TRBV20-1 to TRBJ2-1; 7 nucleotides align to TRBD2. The J segment lost 8 bases and the V segment lost 0 bases, leaving 10 bases of the junction unmatched. CDR1 is DFQATT and CDR2 is SNEGSKA in the germline V gene (reference sequence). The CDR3 loop spans 15 amino acids. In DNA form, the CDR3 reads TGCAGTGCTAGAGATTCGCTAGCGGAGTGGGATGAGCAGTTCTTC. This gives the protein CSARDSLAEWDEQFF.

This clonotype came up a few times. The V gene is TRBV14, the J gene TRBJ2-5, with 12 bases that match TRBD1. Looked up from germline, CDR1 is SGHDN and CDR2 is FVKESK. Germline trimming cut 4 bases from V and 4 bases from J; bases unmatched to any gene: 7. The CDR3 is 16 residues long. CDR3 sequence reads: CASSPQGGQGAETQYF. The CDR3 DNA is TGTGCCAGCAGCCCCCAAGGGGGACAGGGGGCAGAGACCCAGTACTTC.

In regard to this clonotype: One end of the junction varies from germline; a read error may be responsible. J is TRBJ2-1 and V is TRBV28, with TRBD2 identical over 9 bases. This CDR3 comprises 15 residues. CDR1 is MDHEN and CDR2 is SYDVKM in the germline V gene. The CDR3 reads CASRPSGDSYNEQFF. The CDR3, as DNA: TGTGCCAGCAGACCTAGCGGGGACTCCTACAATGAGCAGTTTTTC.

This clonotype was counted only a few times. V usage is TRBV20-1 and J usage is TRBJ2-2; perhaps TRBD2 as D (5 bases). The CDR3 extends over 14 amino acids. Trimming removed 1 base from V and 6 bases from J, with 12 bases in between. In germline, CDR1 is DFQATT, CDR2 SNEGSKA (reference sequence). DNA of the CDR3: TGCAGTGCTAGAGGGCGGAGAGGGCCCGGGGAGCTGTTTTTT. Translated: CSARGRRGPGELFF.